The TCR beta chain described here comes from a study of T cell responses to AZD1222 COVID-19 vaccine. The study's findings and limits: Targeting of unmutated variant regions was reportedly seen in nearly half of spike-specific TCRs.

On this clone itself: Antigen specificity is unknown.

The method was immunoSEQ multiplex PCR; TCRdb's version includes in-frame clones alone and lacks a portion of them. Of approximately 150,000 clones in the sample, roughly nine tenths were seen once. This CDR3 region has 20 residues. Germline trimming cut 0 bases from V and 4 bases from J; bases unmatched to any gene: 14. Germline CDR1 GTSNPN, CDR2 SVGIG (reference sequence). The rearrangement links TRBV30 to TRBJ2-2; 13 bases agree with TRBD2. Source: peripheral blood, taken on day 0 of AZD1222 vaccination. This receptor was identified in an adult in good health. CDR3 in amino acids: CAWSVFVGRTSGRGTGELFF. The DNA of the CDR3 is TGTGCCTGGAGTGTATTCGTCGGCCGAACTAGCGGGAGGGGCACCGGGGAGCTGTTTTTT.